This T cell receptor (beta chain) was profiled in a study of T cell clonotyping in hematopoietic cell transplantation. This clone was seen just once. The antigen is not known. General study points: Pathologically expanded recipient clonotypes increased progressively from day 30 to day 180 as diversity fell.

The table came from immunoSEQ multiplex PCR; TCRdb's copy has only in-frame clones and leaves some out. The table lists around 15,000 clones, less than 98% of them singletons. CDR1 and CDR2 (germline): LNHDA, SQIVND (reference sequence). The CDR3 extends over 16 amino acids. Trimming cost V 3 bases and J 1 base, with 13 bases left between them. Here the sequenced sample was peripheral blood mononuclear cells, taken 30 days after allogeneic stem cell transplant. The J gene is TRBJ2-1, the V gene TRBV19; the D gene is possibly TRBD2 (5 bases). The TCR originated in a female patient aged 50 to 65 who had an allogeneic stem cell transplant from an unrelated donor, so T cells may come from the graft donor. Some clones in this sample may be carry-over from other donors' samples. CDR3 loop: CASSIFLGSSYNEQFF. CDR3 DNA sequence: TGTGCCAGTAGTATTTTCTTGGGGAGTTCCTACAATGAGCAGTTCTTC.